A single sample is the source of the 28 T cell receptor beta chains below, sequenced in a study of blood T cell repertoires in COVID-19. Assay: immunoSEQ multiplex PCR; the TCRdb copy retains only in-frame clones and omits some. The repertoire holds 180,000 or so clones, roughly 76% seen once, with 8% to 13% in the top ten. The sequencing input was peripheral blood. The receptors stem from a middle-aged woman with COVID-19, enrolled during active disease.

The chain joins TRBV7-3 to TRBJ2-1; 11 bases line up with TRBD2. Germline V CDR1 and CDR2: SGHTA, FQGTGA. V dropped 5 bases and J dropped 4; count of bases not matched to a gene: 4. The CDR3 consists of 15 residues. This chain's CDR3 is CASSVAGGRYNEQFF. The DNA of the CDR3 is TGTGCCAGCAGCGTAGCGGGAGGGAGGTACAATGAGCAGTTCTTC.

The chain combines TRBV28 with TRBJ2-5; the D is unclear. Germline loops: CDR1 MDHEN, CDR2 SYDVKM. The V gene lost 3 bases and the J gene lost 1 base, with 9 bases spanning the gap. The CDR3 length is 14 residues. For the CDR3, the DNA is TGTGCCAGCAGTTTCTCAGCGCGCCAAGAGACCCAGTACTTC. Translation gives CASSFSARQETQYF. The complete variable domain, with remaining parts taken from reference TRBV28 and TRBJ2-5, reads DVKVTQSSRYLVKRTGEKVFLECVQDMDHENMFWYRQDPGLGLRLIYFSYDVKMKEKGDIPEGYSVSREKKERFSLILESASTNQTSMYLCASSFSARQETQYFGPGTRLLVL.

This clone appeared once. CDR3 residues: CASSGQGTRMNTEAFF. The CDR3 nucleotides read TGTGCCAGCAGTGGACAGGGGACTAGAATGAACACTGAAGCTTTCTTT. The chain has TRBV27 and TRBJ1-1, with 9 positions matching TRBD1. The CDR3 is 16 residues long. J was trimmed by 0 bases and V by 5 bases; bases with no gene match: 7. The germline CDR1 and CDR2 sequences are MNHEY and SMNVEV (reference sequence).

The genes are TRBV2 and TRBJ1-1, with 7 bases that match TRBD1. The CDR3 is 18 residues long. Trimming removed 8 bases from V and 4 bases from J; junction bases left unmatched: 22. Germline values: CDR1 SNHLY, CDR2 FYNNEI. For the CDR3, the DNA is TGTGCCAGCCAAGTTCCTGAGGACAGGAGTCCCTCGGGCACTGAAGCTTTCTTT. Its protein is CASQVPEDRSPSGTEAFF.

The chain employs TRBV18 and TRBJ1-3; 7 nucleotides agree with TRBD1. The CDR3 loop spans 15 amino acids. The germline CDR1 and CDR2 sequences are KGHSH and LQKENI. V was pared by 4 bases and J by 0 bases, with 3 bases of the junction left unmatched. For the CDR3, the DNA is TGTGCCAGCTCACTGGGACAGACCTCTGGAAACACCATATATTTT. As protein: CASSLGQTSGNTIYF.

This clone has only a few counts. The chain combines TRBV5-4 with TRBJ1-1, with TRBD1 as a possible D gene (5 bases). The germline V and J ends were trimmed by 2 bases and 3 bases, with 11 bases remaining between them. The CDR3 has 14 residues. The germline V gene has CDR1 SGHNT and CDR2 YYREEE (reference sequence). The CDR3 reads CASSFGIGDTEAFF. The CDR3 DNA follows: TGTGCCAGCAGCTTTGGAATAGGGGACACTGAAGCTTTCTTT.

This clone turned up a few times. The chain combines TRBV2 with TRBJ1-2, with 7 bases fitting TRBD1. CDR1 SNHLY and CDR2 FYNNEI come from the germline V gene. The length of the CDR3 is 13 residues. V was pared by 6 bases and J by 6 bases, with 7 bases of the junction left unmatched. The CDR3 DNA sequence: TGTGCCAGCAGGGTGACAGGGTCGAATGGCTACACCTTC. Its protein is CASRVTGSNGYTF.

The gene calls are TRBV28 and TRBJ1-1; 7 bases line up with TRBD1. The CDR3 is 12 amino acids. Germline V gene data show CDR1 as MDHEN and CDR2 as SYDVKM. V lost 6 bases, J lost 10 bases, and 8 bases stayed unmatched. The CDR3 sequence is CASSRDQGGAFF. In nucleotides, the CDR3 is TGTGCCAGCAGCCGAGACCAGGGGGGAGCTTTCTTT.

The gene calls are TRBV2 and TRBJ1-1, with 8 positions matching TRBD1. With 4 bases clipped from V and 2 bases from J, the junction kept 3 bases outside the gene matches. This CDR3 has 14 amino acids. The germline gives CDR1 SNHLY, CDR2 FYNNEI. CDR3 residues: CASSAGGGNTEAFF. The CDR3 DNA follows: TGTGCCAGCAGTGCAGGGGGCGGTAACACTGAAGCTTTCTTT.

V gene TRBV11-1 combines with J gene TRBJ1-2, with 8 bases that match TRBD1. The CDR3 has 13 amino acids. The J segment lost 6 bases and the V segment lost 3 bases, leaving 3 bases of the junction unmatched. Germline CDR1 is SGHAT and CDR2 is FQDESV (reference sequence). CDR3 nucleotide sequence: TGTGCCAGCAGCTTCGGACAGGGTGATGGCTACACCTTC. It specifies CASSFGQGDGYTF.

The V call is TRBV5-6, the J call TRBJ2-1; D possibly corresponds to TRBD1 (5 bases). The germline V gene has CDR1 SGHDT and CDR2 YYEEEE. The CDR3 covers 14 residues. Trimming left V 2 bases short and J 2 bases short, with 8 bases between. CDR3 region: CASSLEGAYNEQFF. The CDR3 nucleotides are TGTGCCAGCAGCTTAGAAGGGGCCTACAATGAGCAGTTCTTC.

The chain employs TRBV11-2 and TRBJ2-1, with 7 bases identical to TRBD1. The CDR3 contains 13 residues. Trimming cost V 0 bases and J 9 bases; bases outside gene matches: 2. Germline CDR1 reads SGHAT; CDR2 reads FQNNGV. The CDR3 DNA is TGTGCCAGCAGCTTAGATAGGGGGCTTGAGCAGTTCTTC. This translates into CASSLDRGLEQFF.

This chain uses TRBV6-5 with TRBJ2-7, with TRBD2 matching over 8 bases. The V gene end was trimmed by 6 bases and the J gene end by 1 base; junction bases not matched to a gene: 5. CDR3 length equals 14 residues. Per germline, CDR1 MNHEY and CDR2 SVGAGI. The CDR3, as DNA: TGTGCCAGCAGATGGCGGGAGGAATCCTACGAGCAGTACTTC. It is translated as CASRWREESYEQYF.

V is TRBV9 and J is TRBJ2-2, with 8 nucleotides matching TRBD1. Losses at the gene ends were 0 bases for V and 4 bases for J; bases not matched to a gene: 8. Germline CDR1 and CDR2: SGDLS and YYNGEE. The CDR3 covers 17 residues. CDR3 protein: CASSVASTGASTGELFF. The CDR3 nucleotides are TGTGCCAGCAGCGTAGCCTCGACAGGGGCTAGCACCGGGGAGCTGTTTTTT.

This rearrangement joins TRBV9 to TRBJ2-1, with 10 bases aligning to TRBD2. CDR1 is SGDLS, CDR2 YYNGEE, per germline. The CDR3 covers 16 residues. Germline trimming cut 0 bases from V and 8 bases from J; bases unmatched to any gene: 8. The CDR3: CASSVVGLAGVDEQFF. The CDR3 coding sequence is TGTGCCAGCAGCGTAGTGGGTCTAGCGGGGGTTGATGAGCAGTTCTTC.

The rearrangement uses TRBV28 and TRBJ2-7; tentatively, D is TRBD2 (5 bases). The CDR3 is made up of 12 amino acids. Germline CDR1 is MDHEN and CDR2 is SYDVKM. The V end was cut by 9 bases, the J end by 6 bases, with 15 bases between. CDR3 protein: CASADWLGEQYF. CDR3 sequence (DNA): TGTGCCAGTGCGGACTGGCTGGGCGAGCAGTACTTC.

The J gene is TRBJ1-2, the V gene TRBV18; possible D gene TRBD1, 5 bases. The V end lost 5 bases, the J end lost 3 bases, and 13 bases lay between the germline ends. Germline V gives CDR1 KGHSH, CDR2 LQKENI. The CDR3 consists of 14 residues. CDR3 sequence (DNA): TGTGCCAGCTCAGGCTCCGGGGGTGACTATGGCTACACCTTC. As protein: CASSGSGGDYGYTF.

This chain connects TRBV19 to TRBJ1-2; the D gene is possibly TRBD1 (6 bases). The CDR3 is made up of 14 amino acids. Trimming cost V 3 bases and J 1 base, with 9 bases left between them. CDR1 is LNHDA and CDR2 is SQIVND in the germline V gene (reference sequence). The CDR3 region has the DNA TGTGCCAGTAGTATTAACAGGGATAACTATGGCTACACCTTC. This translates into CASSINRDNYGYTF. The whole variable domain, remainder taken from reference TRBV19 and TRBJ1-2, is DGGITQSPKYLFRKEGQNVTLSCEQNLNHDAMYWYRQDPGQGLRLIYYSQIVNDFQKGDIAEGYSVSREKKESFPLTVTSAQKNPTAFYLCASSINRDNYGYTFGSGTRLTVV.

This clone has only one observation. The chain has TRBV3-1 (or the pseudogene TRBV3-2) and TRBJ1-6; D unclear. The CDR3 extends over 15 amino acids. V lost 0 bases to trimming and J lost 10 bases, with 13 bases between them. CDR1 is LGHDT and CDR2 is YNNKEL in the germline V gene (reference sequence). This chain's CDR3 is CASSQEIFAGSPLHF. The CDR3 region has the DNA TGTGCCAGCAGCCAAGAAATTTTCGCAGGCTCACCCCTCCACTTT.

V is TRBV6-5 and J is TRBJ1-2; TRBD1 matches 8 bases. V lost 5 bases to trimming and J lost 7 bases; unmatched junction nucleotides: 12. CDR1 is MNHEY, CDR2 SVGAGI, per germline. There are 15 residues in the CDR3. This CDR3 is CASSLGTGGIGGYTF. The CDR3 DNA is TGTGCCAGCAGTCTGGGAACAGGGGGGATTGGTGGCTACACCTTC.

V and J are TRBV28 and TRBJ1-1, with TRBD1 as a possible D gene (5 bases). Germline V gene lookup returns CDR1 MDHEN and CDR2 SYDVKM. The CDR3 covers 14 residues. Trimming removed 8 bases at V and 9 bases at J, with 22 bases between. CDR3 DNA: TGTGCCAGCCAGCTTCCGGGGCAGGGAGGCAAAGCTTTCTTT. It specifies CASQLPGQGGKAFF.

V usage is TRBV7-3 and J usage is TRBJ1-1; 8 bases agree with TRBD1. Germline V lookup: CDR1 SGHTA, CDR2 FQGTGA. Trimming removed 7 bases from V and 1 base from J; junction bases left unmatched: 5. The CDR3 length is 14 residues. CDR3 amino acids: CASNTGTGNTEAFF. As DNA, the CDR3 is TGTGCCAGCAACACCGGGACAGGGAACACTGAAGCTTTCTTT. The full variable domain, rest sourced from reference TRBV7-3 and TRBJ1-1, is GAGVSQTPSNKVTEKGKYVELRCDPISGHTALYWYRQSLGQGPEFLIYFQGTGAADDSGLPNDRFFAVRPEGSVSTLKIQRTERGDSAVYLCASNTGTGNTEAFFGQGTRLTVV.

The chain's CDR3 is CASSNTNTEAFF. The CDR3 region has the DNA TGTGCCAGCAGCAATACAAACACTGAAGCTTTCTTT. The rearrangement links TRBV13 to TRBJ1-1; no definite D call. In germline, CDR1 is PRHDT, CDR2 FYEKMQ (reference sequence). The ends were cut back, 5 bases at V and 2 bases at J, with 6 bases in the middle. The CDR3 covers 12 residues.

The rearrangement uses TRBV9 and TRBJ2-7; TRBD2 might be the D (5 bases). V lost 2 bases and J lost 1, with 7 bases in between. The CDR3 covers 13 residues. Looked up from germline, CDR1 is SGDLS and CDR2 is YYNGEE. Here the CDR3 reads CASSVGVSYEQYF. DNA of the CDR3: TGTGCCAGCAGCGTCGGGGTTTCCTACGAGCAGTACTTC.

CDR3 DNA sequence: TGTGCCACCAGCGTGGACAGGGGTTTTGTTCAGCCCCAGCATTTT. Its translation: CATSVDRGFVQPQHF. This rearrangement joins TRBV15 to TRBJ1-5, with 9 bases identical to TRBD1. The CDR3 has 15 amino acids. V lost 5 bases and J lost 6; bases outside the gene matches: 8. The germline V gene encodes CDR1 LNHNV and CDR2 YYDKDF (reference sequence). The full variable domain, rest sourced from reference TRBV15 and TRBJ1-5, is DAMVIQNPRYQVTQFGKPVTLSCSQTLNHNVMYWYQQKSSQAPKLLFHYYDKDFNNEADTPDNFQSRRPNTSFCFLDIRSPGLGDTAMYLCATSVDRGFVQPQHFGDGTRLSIL.

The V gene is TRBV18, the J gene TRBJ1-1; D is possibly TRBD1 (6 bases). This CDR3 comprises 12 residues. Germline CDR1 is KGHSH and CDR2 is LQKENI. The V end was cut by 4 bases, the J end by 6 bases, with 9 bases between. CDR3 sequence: CASSLYRAEAFF. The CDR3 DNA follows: TGTGCCAGCTCACTCTACAGGGCTGAAGCTTTCTTT.

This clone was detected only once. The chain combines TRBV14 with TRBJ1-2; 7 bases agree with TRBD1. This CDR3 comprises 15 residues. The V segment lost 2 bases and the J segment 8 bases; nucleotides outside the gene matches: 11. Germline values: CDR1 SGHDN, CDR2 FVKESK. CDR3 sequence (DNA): TGTGCCAGCAGCCAAACCCTCAGGGGGGAAGGCGGCTACACCTTC. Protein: CASSQTLRGEGGYTF.

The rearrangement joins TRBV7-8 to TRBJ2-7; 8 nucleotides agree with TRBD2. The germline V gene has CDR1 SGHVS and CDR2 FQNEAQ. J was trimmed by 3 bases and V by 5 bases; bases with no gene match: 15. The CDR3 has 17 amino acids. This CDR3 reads CASSPLFYGTRVYEQYF. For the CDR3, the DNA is TGTGCCAGCAGCCCCCTCTTTTACGGGACTAGAGTCTACGAGCAGTACTTC.